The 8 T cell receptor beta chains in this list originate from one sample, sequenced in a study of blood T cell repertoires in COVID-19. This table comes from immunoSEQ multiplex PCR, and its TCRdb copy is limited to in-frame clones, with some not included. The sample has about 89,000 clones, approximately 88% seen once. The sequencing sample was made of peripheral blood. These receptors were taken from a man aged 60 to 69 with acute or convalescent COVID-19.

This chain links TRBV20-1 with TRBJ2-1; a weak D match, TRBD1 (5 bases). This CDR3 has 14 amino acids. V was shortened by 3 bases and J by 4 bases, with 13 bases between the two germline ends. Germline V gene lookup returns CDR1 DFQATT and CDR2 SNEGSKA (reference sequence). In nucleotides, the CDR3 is TGCAGTGCTAGTGAAGGGGCGAAATACAATGAGCAGTTCTTC. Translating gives CSASEGAKYNEQFF.

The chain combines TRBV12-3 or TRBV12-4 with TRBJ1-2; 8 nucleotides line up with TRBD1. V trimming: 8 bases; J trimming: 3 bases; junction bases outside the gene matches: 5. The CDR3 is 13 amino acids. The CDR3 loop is CASPGGQDYGYTF. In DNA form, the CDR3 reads TGTGCCAGCCCCGGGGGACAGGACTATGGCTACACCTTC.

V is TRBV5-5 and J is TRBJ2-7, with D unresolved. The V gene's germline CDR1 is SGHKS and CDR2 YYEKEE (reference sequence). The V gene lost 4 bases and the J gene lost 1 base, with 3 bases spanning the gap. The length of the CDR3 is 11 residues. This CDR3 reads CASSPSYEQYF. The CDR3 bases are TGTGCCAGCAGCCCTTCCTACGAGCAGTACTTC.

The CDR3 bases are TGTGCCAGCAGTTATCCGGGACAGCTGAACACTGAAGCTTTCTTT. It encodes CASSYPGQLNTEAFF. The chain employs TRBV28 and TRBJ1-1, with TRBD1 matching 7 bases. Per germline, CDR1 MDHEN and CDR2 SYDVKM. The J segment lost 0 bases and the V segment lost 4 bases, leaving 5 bases of the junction unmatched. CDR3 length: 15 residues.

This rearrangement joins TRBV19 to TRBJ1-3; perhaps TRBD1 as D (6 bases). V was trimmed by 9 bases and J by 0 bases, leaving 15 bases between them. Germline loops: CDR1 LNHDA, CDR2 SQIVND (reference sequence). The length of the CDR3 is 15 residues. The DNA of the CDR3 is TGTGCCAGCCAACAGGGCCAACACTCTGGAAACACCATATATTTT. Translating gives CASQQGQHSGNTIYF.

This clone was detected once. CDR3 coding DNA: TGTGCCAGCAGTTACTCGAGTGGAGGAGCCGATTCACCCCTCCACTTT. Protein product: CASSYSSGGADSPLHF. The chain combines TRBV6-6 with TRBJ1-6; D unresolved. From germline, CDR1 is MNHNY and CDR2 SVGAGI (reference sequence). CDR3 size: 16 residues. The V end was cut by 0 bases, the J end by 8 bases, with 14 bases between.

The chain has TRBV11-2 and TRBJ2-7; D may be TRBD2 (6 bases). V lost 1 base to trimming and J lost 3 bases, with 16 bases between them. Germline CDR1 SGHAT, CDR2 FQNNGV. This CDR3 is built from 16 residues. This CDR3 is CASSLGPGGSGYEQYF. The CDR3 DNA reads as TGTGCCAGCAGCTTAGGACCCGGGGGATCGGGCTACGAGCAGTACTTC.

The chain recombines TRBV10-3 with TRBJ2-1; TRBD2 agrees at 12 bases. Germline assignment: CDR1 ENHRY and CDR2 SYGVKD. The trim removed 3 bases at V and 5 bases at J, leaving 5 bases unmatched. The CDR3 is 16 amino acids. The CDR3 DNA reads TGTGCCATCAGTGAACTAGCGGGAGGCACGCACAATGAGCAGTTCTTC. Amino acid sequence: CAISELAGGTHNEQFF.